These 27 T cell receptor beta chains share one sample of origin, sequenced in a study of spatial heterogeneity in lung cancer. Findings and limits, study-wide: In tumors, expanded intratumoral alpha and beta TCR counts tracked mutation counts.

Sample time point: sample taken at primary tumor resection. TCRdb ran MiXCR on the 5' RACE reads and lists one entry per CDR3 protein. The repertoire has around 5,100 distinct CDR3 sequences, about 7.1% of them found once; the top ten carry about a fifth. The antigens these receptors bind are not known. The source was lung tumor tissue, collected at surgery. The origin of the receptors is a male donor with early-stage non-small cell lung cancer.

The table lists this clonotype with a few counts. The rearrangement links TRBV12-3 or TRBV12-4 to TRBJ2-1; TRBD1 aligns across 7 bases. The J segment lost 4 bases and the V segment lost 6 bases, leaving 3 bases of the junction unmatched. The CDR3 contains 13 residues. The CDR3 sequence: CASSLDRYNEQFF. The CDR3 region has the DNA TGTGCCAGCAGCCTGGACAGGTACAATGAGCAGTTCTTC.

This chain uses TRBV6-1 with TRBJ1-2; TRBD1 might be the D (6 bases). The CDR3 loop spans 13 amino acids. V lost 4 bases and J lost 4, with 10 bases in between. In germline, CDR1 is MNHNS, CDR2 SASEGT. This CDR3 is CASSVDRTYGYTF. The CDR3 nucleotides are TGTGCCAGCAGTGTTGACAGGACCTATGGCTACACCTTC.

This clonotype has a count of ten or more. The gene calls are TRBV6-1 and TRBJ2-1; the D gene is possibly TRBD2 (7 bases). Germline-derived CDR1 and CDR2 are MNHNS and SASEGT. Trimming cost V 4 bases and J 1 base, with 26 bases left between them. CDR3 length: 20 residues. CDR3 amino acids: CASSVLGGGANYPSYNEQFF. CDR3 DNA: TGTGCCAGCAGTGTATTGGGGGGGGGCGCGAACTACCCGTCCTACAATGAGCAGTTCTTC.

Judged by abundance, this clonotype is medium-sized. V and J are TRBV20-1 and TRBJ1-1, with D hard to call. Trimming pared 2 bases from V and 0 bases from J, leaving 13 bases between. CDR3 length: 15 residues. Germline CDR1 DFQATT, CDR2 SNEGSKA (reference sequence). The DNA of the CDR3 is TGCAGTGCTAGAAGATCCGTAGATATGAACACTGAAGCTTTCTTT. Translating gives CSARRSVDMNTEAFF.

In this sample, this clonotype turned up many times. The V gene is TRBV5-1, the J gene TRBJ2-5, with D perhaps matching TRBD2 (5 bases). This CDR3 is built from 13 residues. Germline CDR1 and CDR2: SGHRS and YFSETQ. Trimming took 0 bases from V and 5 from J, leaving 8 bases between them. CDR3 sequence reads: CASSLGELETQYF. CDR3 DNA: TGCGCCAGCAGCTTGGGGGAGCTGGAGACCCAGTACTTC. The variable domain in full, with the rest retrieved from reference TRBV5-1 and TRBJ2-5, is KAGVTQTPRYLIKTRGQQVTLSCSPISGHRSVSWYQQTPGQGLQFLFEYFSETQRNKGNFPGRFSGRQFSNSRSEMNVSTLELGDSALYLCASSLGELETQYFGPGTRLLVL.

This clonotype has a count of ten or more. The rearrangement joins TRBV5-4 to TRBJ2-7; D may be TRBD2 (6 bases). V gave up 4 bases and J gave up 0 bases, with 14 bases separating them. The germline V gene has CDR1 SGHNT and CDR2 YYREEE (reference sequence). CDR3 length: 15 amino acids. The CDR3, as DNA: TGTGCCAGCAGCCCAGAACGGAGGGCCTCCTACGAGCAGTACTTC. It codes for CASSPERRASYEQYF.

A few counts support this clonotype. The junction differs from germline at one of its ends, possibly a read error. The rearrangement links TRBV29-1 to TRBJ1-2, with unresolved D. The CDR3 totals 16 residues. The germline gives CDR1 SQVTM, CDR2 ANQGSEA. CDR3 sequence: CSVVLLGADPKYGYTF. The CDR3 DNA reads as TGCAGCGTTGTGCTGCTAGGAGCCGATCCTAAATATGGCTACACCTTC.

This clonotype is judged medium-sized. The chain has TRBV5-1 and TRBJ2-7; maybe TRBD2 (6 bases). This CDR3 comprises 16 residues. Trimming shortened V by 0 bases and J by 0 bases, and 13 bases separated the two germline ends. The germline gives CDR1 SGHRS, CDR2 YFSETQ. The CDR3: CASSLAGGLSSYEQYF. The CDR3 region has the DNA TGCGCCAGCAGCTTGGCCGGAGGGCTCAGCTCCTACGAGCAGTACTTC.

The V call is TRBV6-2 or TRBV6-3, the J call TRBJ2-1, with a weak D call TRBD2 (6 bases). V was clipped by 0 bases and J by 7 bases, with 7 bases between them. CDR1 and CDR2 from the germline V gene are MNHEY and SVGEGT. The CDR3 is 13 amino acids. The CDR3 sequence: CASSYSAGNEQFF. The CDR3 region has the DNA TGTGCCAGCAGTTACTCCGCGGGGAATGAGCAGTTCTTC.

Within the sample, this clonotype is medium-sized. The J gene is TRBJ2-1, the V gene TRBV9, with D perhaps matching TRBD2 (6 bases). Germline values: CDR1 SGDLS, CDR2 YYNGEE. The CDR3 covers 15 residues. Trimming cost V 0 bases and J 6 bases, with 13 bases left between them. CDR3 nucleotides: TGTGCCAGCAGCGTAGGGGGAGTAGCGGTCAATGAGCAGTTCTTC. It codes for CASSVGGVAVNEQFF. The whole variable domain, remainder taken from reference TRBV9 and TRBJ2-1, is DSGVTQTPKHLITATGQRVTLRCSPRSGDLSVYWYQQSLDQGLQFLIQYYNGEERAKGNILERFSAQQFPDLHSELNLSSLELGDSALYFCASSVGGVAVNEQFFGPGTRLTVL.

The chain is built from TRBV7-9 and TRBJ1-1, with TRBD1 as a possible D gene (5 bases). The CDR3 contains 14 residues. Germline V CDR1 and CDR2: SEHNR, FQNEAQ (reference sequence). V shed 4 bases and J shed 10 bases, with 19 bases lying between them. This CDR3 is CASSSGDLLRGAFF. The DNA of the CDR3 is TGTGCCAGCAGCTCTGGGGACCTCCTCCGGGGAGCTTTCTTT.

In its sample, this clonotype ranks as medium-sized. This chain links TRBV7-6 with TRBJ2-1; TRBD2 aligns across 13 bases. V gave up 4 bases and J gave up 10 bases; unmatched junction bases: 10. Germline loops: CDR1 SGHVS, CDR2 FNYEAQ. The CDR3 runs 16 residues. Written as DNA, the CDR3 is TGTGCCAGCAGCTCTCGACTAGCGGGGGGCCCGGGGGAGCAGTTCTTC. Its protein product is CASSSRLAGGPGEQFF.

This clonotype has a handful of counts. The chain couples TRBV12-3 or TRBV12-4 to TRBJ1-4; D perhaps matches TRBD1 (5 bases). The CDR3 runs to 12 residues. V was shortened by 8 bases and J by 5 bases, with 9 bases between the two germline ends. CDR3 region: CASAGPNEKLFF. The CDR3 bases are TGTGCCAGCGCAGGGCCGAATGAAAAACTGTTTTTT.

There are many counts of this clonotype. V and J are TRBV2 and TRBJ1-1; D may be TRBD1 (6 bases). The germline V gene encodes CDR1 SNHLY and CDR2 FYNNEI. Trimming removed 5 bases at V and 0 bases at J, with 16 bases between. CDR3 length: 16 amino acids. The CDR3 DNA reads TGTGCCAGCAGTTCACCCGGGACATACATGAACACTGAAGCTTTCTTT. This codes for CASSSPGTYMNTEAFF.

This clonotype was counted many times. This chain links TRBV6-1 with TRBJ2-2; 9 nucleotides align to TRBD1. The CDR3 is 14 residues long. Germline V gene sequence: CDR1 MNHNS, CDR2 SASEGT. V trimming: 7 bases; J trimming: 5 bases; junction bases outside the gene matches: 5. The CDR3 DNA is TGTGCCAGCATGGACAGGGGAACAACCGGGGAGCTGTTTTTT. Its translation: CASMDRGTTGELFF.

This clonotype was counted ten times or more. The chain employs TRBV18 and TRBJ2-5; 8 bases match TRBD2. CDR3 length: 17 residues. J was trimmed by 4 bases and V by 0 bases; bases with no gene match: 10. CDR1 and CDR2 (germline): KGHSH, LQKENI. The DNA for the CDR3 is TGTGCCAGCTCACCACCGACGGGGGGGCGGAAAGGAGAGACCCAGTACTTC. Protein: CASSPPTGGRKGETQYF.

This clonotype was detected ten times or more. This rearrangement joins TRBV25-1 to TRBJ2-1; 8 bases fit TRBD2. This CDR3 contains 17 residues. Germline values: CDR1 MGHDK, CDR2 SYGVNS. The ends lost 1 base at V and 0 bases at J; junction bases unmatched: 5. Written as DNA, the CDR3 is TGTGCCAGCAGTGAATCAAGGCTAGCGGGCTCCTACAATGAGCAGTTCTTC. It codes for CASSESRLAGSYNEQFF.

By proportion, this clonotype is medium-sized (0.01 to 0.1%). The CDR3 bases are TGCAGCGTTAAGGGGCTGCTCACAGATACGCAGTATTTT. As protein: CSVKGLLTDTQYF. The chain has TRBV29-1 and TRBJ2-3, with D possibly being TRBD1 (5 bases). V lost 5 bases and J 2 bases, leaving 11 bases between the germline ends. The CDR3 runs to 13 residues. Germline CDR1 reads SQVTM; CDR2 reads ANQGSEA.

This clonotype has at least ten counts. The chain links TRBV10-3 to TRBJ1-6, with 7 bases matching TRBD1. Germline V gene data show CDR1 as ENHRY and CDR2 as SYGVKD. The trim removed 10 bases at V and 6 bases at J, leaving 9 bases unmatched. The CDR3 extends over 14 amino acids. CDR3 sequence: CATVPTGFNSPLHF. The CDR3, as DNA: TGTGCCACCGTCCCGACAGGGTTTAATTCACCCCTCCACTTT.

This clonotype was counted at least ten times. This rearrangement joins TRBV7-6 to TRBJ1-4, with 9 bases matching TRBD1. The CDR3 has 16 amino acids. The germline V gene encodes CDR1 SGHVS and CDR2 FNYEAQ. With V trimmed by 4 bases and J by 7 bases, 10 bases remained unmatched. This CDR3 reads CASSSRPGQGGEKLFF. DNA for the CDR3: TGTGCCAGCAGCTCTAGGCCGGGACAGGGTGGTGAAAAACTGTTTTTT.

This chain connects TRBV6-2 or TRBV6-3 to TRBJ2-1; the D gene is possibly TRBD2 (5 bases). CDR1 is MNHEY and CDR2 is SVGEGT in the germline V gene. V was cut by 4 bases and J by 8 bases, with 15 bases left in between. There are 14 residues in the CDR3. CDR3 sequence: CASSLNRGPHEQFF. CDR3 nucleotide sequence: TGTGCCAGCAGTTTGAACCGAGGGCCGCATGAGCAGTTCTTC.

In its sample, this clonotype was seen many times. This chain joins TRBV6-6 and TRBJ1-5; 7 bases align to TRBD1. Looked up from germline, CDR1 is MNHNY and CDR2 is SVGAGI (reference sequence). V gave up 5 bases and J gave up 7 bases; unmatched junction bases: 8. The CDR3 length is 14 residues. CDR3 loop: CASSRNRGGQPQHF. Here the CDR3 DNA reads TGTGCCAGCAGTCGTAACAGGGGAGGGCAGCCCCAGCATTTT.

This clonotype showed up many times. The gene calls are TRBV4-3 and TRBJ2-1; TRBD2 matches at 8 bases. Germline CDR1 is LGHNA and CDR2 is YSLEER. The CDR3 length is 15 residues. J lost 2 bases, V lost 4 bases, and 4 bases had no gene match. CDR3 residues: CASSPTSETYNEQFF. The DNA of the CDR3 is TGCGCCAGCAGCCCGACTAGCGAGACCTACAATGAGCAGTTCTTC.

This rearrangement joins TRBV27 to TRBJ2-7, with D perhaps matching TRBD2 (7 bases). V was clipped by 0 bases and J by 8 bases, with 14 bases between them. The CDR3 extends over 14 amino acids. Germline V gene data show CDR1 as MNHEY and CDR2 as SMNVEV (reference sequence). The chain's CDR3 is CASSLSVGGHQQYF. CDR3 in DNA: TGTGCCAGCAGTTTATCGGTGGGGGGGCATCAGCAGTACTTC.

This clonotype was observed many times. The genes are TRBV6-5 and TRBJ1-5; D is undetermined. With 0 bases removed from V and 5 bases from J, the gap between germline ends came to 5 bases. The CDR3 totals 13 residues. Germline V gene data show CDR1 as MNHEY and CDR2 as SVGAGI. In DNA form, the CDR3 reads TGTGCCAGCAGTTACTCTGGTTATCAGCCCCAGCATTTT. Translated: CASSYSGYQPQHF.

This rearrangement joins TRBV12-3 or TRBV12-4 to TRBJ2-3; D may be TRBD2 (6 bases). The CDR3 sequence is 18 residues long. V was shortened by 4 bases and J by 2 bases, with 22 bases between the two germline ends. This CDR3 reads CASSSPAYSGLFTDTQYF. CDR3 nucleotide sequence: TGTGCCAGCAGTTCCCCCGCCTATTCGGGACTCTTCACAGATACGCAGTATTTT.

This clonotype has a count of ten or more. The J gene is TRBJ2-3, the V gene TRBV10-2; no clear D gene. Trimming pared 7 bases from V and 8 bases from J, leaving 10 bases between. Germline V gene data show CDR1 as WSHSY and CDR2 as SAAADI. CDR3 length: 11 residues. CDR3 region: CASTDSGTQYF. The DNA for the CDR3 is TGCGCCAGCACCGACTCTGGTACGCAGTATTTT.